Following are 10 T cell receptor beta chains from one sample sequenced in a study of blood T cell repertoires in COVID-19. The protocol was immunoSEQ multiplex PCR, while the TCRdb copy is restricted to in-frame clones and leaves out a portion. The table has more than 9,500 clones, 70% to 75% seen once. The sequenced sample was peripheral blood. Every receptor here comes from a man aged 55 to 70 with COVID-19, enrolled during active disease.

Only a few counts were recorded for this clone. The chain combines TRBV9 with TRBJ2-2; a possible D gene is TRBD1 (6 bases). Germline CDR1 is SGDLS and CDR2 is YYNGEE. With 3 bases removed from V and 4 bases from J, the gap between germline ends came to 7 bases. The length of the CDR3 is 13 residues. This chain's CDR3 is CASSAQGTGELFF. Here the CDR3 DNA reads TGTGCCAGCAGCGCACAGGGCACCGGGGAGCTGTTTTTT.

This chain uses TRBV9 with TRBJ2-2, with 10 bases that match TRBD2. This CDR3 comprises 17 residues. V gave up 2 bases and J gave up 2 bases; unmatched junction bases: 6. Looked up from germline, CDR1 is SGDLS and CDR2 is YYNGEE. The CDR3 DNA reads TGTGCCAGCAGCGTTCGGCTAGCGGGGGTAAACACCGGGGAGCTGTTTTTT. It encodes CASSVRLAGVNTGELFF.

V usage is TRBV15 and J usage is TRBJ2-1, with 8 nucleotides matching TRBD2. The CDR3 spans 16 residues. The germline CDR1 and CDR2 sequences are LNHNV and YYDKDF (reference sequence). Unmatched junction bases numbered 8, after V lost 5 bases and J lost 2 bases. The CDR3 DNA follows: TGTGCCACCAGCGAGTTACTAGCGGAGCCCTACAATGAGCAGTTCTTC. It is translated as CATSELLAEPYNEQFF.

Written as DNA, the CDR3 is TGTGCCAGCAGCATACGTGTTGAATCCTTCCAGGGGCATGAGCAGTTCTTC. It is translated as CASSIRVESFQGHEQFF. The chain links TRBV9 to TRBJ2-1; possible D gene TRBD1, 6 bases. CDR1 and CDR2 from the germline V gene are SGDLS and YYNGEE. There are 17 residues in the CDR3. Trimming took off 4 bases at V and 8 bases at J, with 25 bases between the two ends.

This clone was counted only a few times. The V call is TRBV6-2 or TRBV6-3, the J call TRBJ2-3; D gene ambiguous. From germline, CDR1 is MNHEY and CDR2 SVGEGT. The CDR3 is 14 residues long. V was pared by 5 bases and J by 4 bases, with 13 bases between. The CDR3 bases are TGTGCCAGCAGTCTCCCTGGTGGGCCAGATACGCAGTATTTT. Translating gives CASSLPGGPDTQYF.

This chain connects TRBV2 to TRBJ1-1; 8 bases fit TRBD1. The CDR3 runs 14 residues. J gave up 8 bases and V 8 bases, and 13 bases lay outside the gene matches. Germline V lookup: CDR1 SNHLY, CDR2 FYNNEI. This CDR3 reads CASELDRAGAEAFF. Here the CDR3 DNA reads TGTGCCAGCGAGCTGGACAGGGCTGGTGCAGAAGCTTTCTTT.

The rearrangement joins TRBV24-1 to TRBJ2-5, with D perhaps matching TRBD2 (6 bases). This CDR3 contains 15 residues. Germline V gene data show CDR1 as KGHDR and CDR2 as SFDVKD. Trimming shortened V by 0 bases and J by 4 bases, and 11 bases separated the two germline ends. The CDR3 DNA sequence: TGTGCCACCAGTGATTTGTTTGGGGGAGGAGAGACCCAGTACTTC. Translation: CATSDLFGGGETQYF.

DNA of the CDR3: TGTGCCAGCAGCTTAGCGGGACAGGGTAGCAATCAGCCCCAGCATTTT. Translating it yields CASSLAGQGSNQPQHF. The V call is TRBV7-2, the J call TRBJ1-5; 9 bases are shared with TRBD1. Losses at the gene ends were 0 bases for V and 0 bases for J; bases not matched to a gene: 0. The V gene's germline CDR1 is SGHTA and CDR2 FQGNSA. The CDR3 runs to 16 residues.

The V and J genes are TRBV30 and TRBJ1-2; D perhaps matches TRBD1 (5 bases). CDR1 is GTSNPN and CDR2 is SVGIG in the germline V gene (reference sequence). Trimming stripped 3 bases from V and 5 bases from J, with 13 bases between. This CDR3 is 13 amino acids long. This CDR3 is CAWRHGGAYGYTF. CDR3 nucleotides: TGTGCCTGGAGGCATGGAGGGGCTTATGGCTACACCTTC.

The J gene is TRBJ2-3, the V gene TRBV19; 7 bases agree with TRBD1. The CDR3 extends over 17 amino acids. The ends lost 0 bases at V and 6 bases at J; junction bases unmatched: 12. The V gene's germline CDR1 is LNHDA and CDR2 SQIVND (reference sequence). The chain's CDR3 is CASSIEGTALGLDTQYF. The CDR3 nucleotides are TGTGCCAGTAGTATAGAGGGGACAGCCCTCGGTTTGGATACGCAGTATTTT.